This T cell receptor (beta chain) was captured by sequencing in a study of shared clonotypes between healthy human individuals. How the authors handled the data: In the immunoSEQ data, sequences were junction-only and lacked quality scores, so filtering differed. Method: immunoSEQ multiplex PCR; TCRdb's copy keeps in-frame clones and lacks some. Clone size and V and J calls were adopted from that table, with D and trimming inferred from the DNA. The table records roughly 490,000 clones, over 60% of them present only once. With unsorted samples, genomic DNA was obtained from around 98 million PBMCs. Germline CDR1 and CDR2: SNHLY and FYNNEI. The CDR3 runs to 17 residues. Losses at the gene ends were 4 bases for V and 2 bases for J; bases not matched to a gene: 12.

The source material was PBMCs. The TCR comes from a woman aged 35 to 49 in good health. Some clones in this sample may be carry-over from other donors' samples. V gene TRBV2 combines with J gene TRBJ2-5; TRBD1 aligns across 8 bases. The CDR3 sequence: CASSAGRQGALQETQYF. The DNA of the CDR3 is TGTGCCAGCAGTGCCGGGCGTCAGGGGGCTTTACAAGAGACCCAGTACTTC. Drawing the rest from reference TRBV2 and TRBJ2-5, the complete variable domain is EPEVTQTPSHQVTQMGQEVILRCVPISNHLYFYWYRQILGQKVEFLVSFYNNEISEKSEIFDDQFSVERPDGSNFTLKIRSTKLEDSAMYFCASSAGRQGALQETQYFGPGTRLLVL.